The 31 T cell receptor beta chains given below trace back to one sample, sequenced in a study of shared clonotypes between healthy human individuals. Generated by immunoSEQ multiplex PCR, the TCRdb table keeps only in-frame clones and is missing some. The sample lists 2 million or so clones; 95% were seen once. The sample taken for sequencing was naive CD4+ T cells sorted from blood. Subset reported: CD45RA+ positively selected. All receptors derive from a man aged 18 to 29 in good health.

The rearrangement joins TRBV2 to TRBJ2-7, with D perhaps TRBD1 (6 bases). Trimming removed 5 bases from V and 4 bases from J, with 12 bases in between. Per the germline V gene, CDR1 is SNHLY and CDR2 is FYNNEI. The CDR3 sequence is 13 residues long. As DNA, the CDR3 is TGTGCCAGCAGTTACGGACAGAAATACGAGCAGTACTTC. Translated, it gives CASSYGQKYEQYF.

This chain uses TRBV7-9 with TRBJ2-3, with D maybe TRBD1 (6 bases). CDR1 and CDR2 from the germline V gene are SEHNR and FQNEAQ (reference sequence). This CDR3 comprises 14 residues. V lost 5 bases to trimming and J lost 2 bases, with 11 bases between them. The CDR3 region is CASSRWTDTDTQYF. CDR3 DNA: TGTGCCAGCAGCCGCTGGACAGACACAGATACGCAGTATTTT.

The gene calls are TRBV18 and TRBJ2-5, with TRBD1 matching over 12 bases. Unmatched junction bases numbered 7, after V lost 3 bases and J lost 5 bases. CDR1 is KGHSH and CDR2 is LQKENI in the germline V gene. This CDR3 spans 16 amino acids. The CDR3 protein is CASSPTGTGGGETQYF. The CDR3 coding sequence is TGTGCCAGCTCACCGACCGGGACAGGGGGCGGGGAGACCCAGTACTTC.

The rearrangement links TRBV2 to TRBJ2-3; TRBD2 agrees at 8 bases. Germline assignment: CDR1 SNHLY and CDR2 FYNNEI. V was pared by 5 bases and J by 4 bases, with 8 bases of the junction left unmatched. The CDR3 runs 15 residues. CDR3 in amino acids: CASSREAGDADTQYF. The CDR3, as DNA: TGTGCCAGCAGTCGTGAAGCGGGAGACGCAGATACGCAGTATTTT.

This chain links TRBV6-5 with TRBJ2-7; no clear D. Trimming removed 8 bases at V and 0 bases at J, with 5 bases between. CDR3 size: 11 residues. CDR1 and CDR2 from the germline V gene are MNHEY and SVGAGI. DNA for the CDR3: TGTGCCAGCTTCGGCTCCTACGAGCAGTACTTC. Translated: CASFGSYEQYF.

Note on this clone: This sample also contains other DNA sequences that code for the same CDR3. The chain recombines TRBV7-2 with TRBJ2-7, with 9 bases lining up with TRBD2. The germline V gene encodes CDR1 SGHTA and CDR2 FQGNSA. Trimming at V came to 1 base and at J to 3 bases, leaving 4 bases not matched to a gene. This CDR3 is built from 15 residues. CDR3 residues: CASSLGLAGIYEQYF. The CDR3 region has the DNA TGTGCCAGCAGCTTAGGTCTAGCGGGGATCTACGAGCAGTACTTC.

V usage is TRBV4-1 and J usage is TRBJ2-7; tentative D call: TRBD1 (5 bases). V lost 4 bases and J lost 1, with 14 bases in between. Germline V gives CDR1 MGHRA, CDR2 YSYEKL. The CDR3 length is 15 residues. This CDR3 reads CASSREGAASYEQYF. CDR3 nucleotides: TGCGCCAGCAGCCGGGAAGGGGCCGCGTCCTACGAGCAGTACTTC.

The chain couples TRBV6-1 to TRBJ2-5; D gene uncertain. The CDR3 has 12 residues. Germline lookup yields CDR1 MNHNS and CDR2 SASEGT. V gave up 5 bases and J gave up 2 bases, with 6 bases separating them. CDR3 loop: CASSPIQETQYF. As DNA, the CDR3 is TGTGCCAGCAGTCCTATACAAGAGACCCAGTACTTC.

About this clone: This specimen includes other DNA sequences encoding the same CDR3. The J gene is TRBJ2-1, the V gene TRBV7-8; no reliable D call. Germline values: CDR1 SGHVS, CDR2 FQNEAQ. There are 12 residues in the CDR3. Trimming took off 3 bases at V and 7 bases at J, with 7 bases between the two ends. The DNA for the CDR3 is TGTGCCAGCAGCTTGTCTGGAAATGAGCAGTTCTTC. Encoded protein: CASSLSGNEQFF.

Details on this clone: Just one base apart from a much larger clone, this may be a read error. This likely comes from a read error, as the CDR3 has no conserved phenylalanine or tryptophan at its end. V and J are TRBV4-3 and TRBJ2-7; D may be TRBD1 (5 bases). The CDR3 contains 15 residues. Trimming removed 1 base from V and 1 base from J, with 11 bases in between. The germline V gene has CDR1 LGHNA and CDR2 YSLEER. DNA of the CDR3: TGCGCCAGCAGCCAAGTTTCAGGGCTGTCCTACGAGCAGTACTCC. It codes for CASSQVSGLSYEQYS.

The J gene is TRBJ1-1, the V gene TRBV2; D not certain. Trimming stripped 1 base from V and 10 bases from J, with 7 bases between. Germline CDR1 is SNHLY and CDR2 is FYNNEI. The CDR3 has 11 amino acids. The DNA for the CDR3 is TGTGCCAGCAGTGAAGAAATGACAGCTTTCTTT. Residues: CASSEEMTAFF.

This sequence joins TRBV7-9 and TRBJ2-7; D is unresolved. CDR3 length: 15 amino acids. V gave up 4 bases and J gave up 2 bases, with 15 bases separating them. Germline V gene sequence: CDR1 SEHNR, CDR2 FQNEAQ (reference sequence). The CDR3 DNA is TGTGCCAGCAGCTCCCGGACCCAAATGCCCTACGAGCAGTACTTC. Encoded protein: CASSSRTQMPYEQYF.

The chain carries TRBV2 and TRBJ1-6; maybe TRBD1 (6 bases). The V gene's germline CDR1 is SNHLY and CDR2 FYNNEI. The CDR3 runs 15 residues. The V end lost 4 bases, the J end lost 10 bases, and 17 bases lay between the germline ends. CDR3 loop: CASSGEQGKNSPLHF. The CDR3 DNA sequence: TGTGCCAGCAGTGGGGAACAGGGAAAGAACTCACCCCTCCACTTT.

V and J are TRBV6-5 and TRBJ1-5; no definite D call. The CDR3 loop spans 14 amino acids. Per the germline V gene, CDR1 is MNHEY and CDR2 is SVGAGI. The V gene lost 10 bases and the J gene lost 0 bases, with 13 bases spanning the gap. The CDR3: CATARSDSNQPQHF. CDR3 DNA: TGTGCCACCGCAAGATCAGATAGCAATCAGCCCCAGCATTTT.

The chain employs TRBV14 and TRBJ2-2; maybe TRBD2 (5 bases). This CDR3 spans 17 amino acids. In germline, CDR1 is SGHDN, CDR2 FVKESK. Trimming stripped 7 bases from V and 3 bases from J, with 21 bases between. As DNA, the CDR3 is TGTGCCAGCAACCCAGCGCTCGGGCTAGCTTACACCGGGGAGCTGTTTTTT. Amino acid sequence: CASNPALGLAYTGELFF.

V and J are TRBV4-1 and TRBJ1-2, with a possible D match to TRBD1 (6 bases). CDR1 MGHRA and CDR2 YSYEKL come from the germline V gene. V lost 4 bases, J lost 3 bases, and 15 bases lay in between. This CDR3 contains 15 residues. CDR3 region: CASSPPGGADYGYTF. In DNA form, the CDR3 reads TGCGCCAGCAGCCCCCCCGGGGGGGCGGACTATGGCTACACCTTC.

This CDR3 reads CASSAFMDTRGETQYF. The CDR3 nucleotides are TGTGCCAGCAGCGCTTTCATGGACACCCGAGGGGAGACCCAGTACTTC. The rearrangement links TRBV7-9 to TRBJ2-5; the D call may be TRBD1 or TRBD2 (5 bases each). Germline CDR1 SEHNR, CDR2 FQNEAQ (reference sequence). The CDR3 runs to 16 residues. V dropped 5 bases and J dropped 5 bases, with 21 bases sitting between them.

The chain combines TRBV19 with TRBJ2-7, with 9 nucleotides matching TRBD2. The length of the CDR3 is 16 residues. Germline CDR1 reads LNHDA; CDR2 reads SQIVND (reference sequence). Trimming removed 1 base from V and 2 bases from J; junction bases left unmatched: 6. The CDR3 sequence is CASSIVGLAGPYEQYF. CDR3 DNA: TGTGCCAGTAGTATAGTAGGCCTAGCGGGGCCCTACGAGCAGTACTTC.

This sequence joins TRBV5-1 and TRBJ2-2, with TRBD1 matching over 8 bases. Germline V lookup: CDR1 SGHRS, CDR2 YFSETQ. The J segment lost 0 bases and the V segment lost 1 base, leaving 11 bases of the junction unmatched. This CDR3 comprises 19 residues. CDR3 nucleotide sequence: TGCGCCAGCAGCTTGATGGGAGGCAGGGGGCCTTCGAACACCGGGGAGCTGTTTTTT. Translating it yields CASSLMGGRGPSNTGELFF.

V gene TRBV5-4 combines with J gene TRBJ2-2; the match to TRBD2 covers 11 bases. The CDR3 is 17 amino acids. V shed 4 bases and J 0 bases; nucleotides not matched to a gene: 5. Per germline, CDR1 SGHNT and CDR2 YYREEE (reference sequence). The CDR3 reads CASSPGLAGANTGELFF. DNA for the CDR3: TGTGCCAGCAGCCCCGGACTAGCGGGTGCGAACACCGGGGAGCTGTTTTTT. Full variable domain (outside the CDR3, taken from reference TRBV5-4 and TRBJ2-2): ETGVTQSPTHLIKTRGQQVTLRCSSQSGHNTVSWYQQALGQGPQFIFQYYREEENGRGNFPPRFSGLQFPNYSSELNVNALELDDSALYLCASSPGLAGANTGELFFGEGSRLTVL.

Here the CDR3 reads CASSPQGMDYGYTF. CDR3 DNA: TGCGCCAGCAGCCCCCAGGGAATGGACTATGGCTACACCTTC. V and J are TRBV4-3 and TRBJ1-2; TRBD1 is a possible D gene (5 bases). From germline, CDR1 is LGHNA and CDR2 YSLEER. V was clipped by 4 bases and J by 3 bases, with 12 bases between them. This CDR3 is built from 14 residues.

On this clone itself: This CDR3 is also generated by other DNA sequences in the sample. The chain links TRBV5-1 to TRBJ2-5; the D gene is possibly TRBD1 (6 bases). CDR3 length: 14 residues. V lost 2 bases to trimming and J lost 4 bases, with 12 bases between them. The V gene's germline CDR1 is SGHRS and CDR2 YFSETQ. The CDR3: CASSFTGTGETQYF. The CDR3 bases are TGCGCCAGCAGCTTTACAGGGACCGGAGAGACCCAGTACTTC.

The chain couples TRBV30 to TRBJ2-6; D is ambiguous. The CDR3 covers 12 residues. Trimming pared 6 bases from V and 1 base from J, leaving 4 bases between. Per germline, CDR1 GTSNPN and CDR2 SVGIG (reference sequence). The CDR3 region has the DNA TGTGCCTGCCCATCTGGGGCCAACGTCCTGACTTTC. Protein sequence: CACPSGANVLTF.

The chain has TRBV4-1 and TRBJ1-5, with 9 bases aligning to TRBD1. Germline loops: CDR1 MGHRA, CDR2 YSYEKL. The CDR3 is made up of 16 amino acids. The ends lost 4 bases at V and 3 bases at J; junction bases unmatched: 7. The CDR3 is CASSLPGQGDNQPQHF. The CDR3 bases are TGCGCCAGCAGCCTACCGGGACAGGGTGACAATCAGCCCCAGCATTTT.

Only one count was recorded for this clone. The V and J genes are TRBV27 and TRBJ1-1; D unresolved. Trimming left V 5 bases short and J 9 bases short, with 7 bases between. CDR1 and CDR2 (germline): MNHEY, SMNVEV (reference sequence). The CDR3 spans 10 residues. CDR3 in amino acids: CASSAEKAFF. In DNA form, the CDR3 reads TGTGCCAGCAGTGCAGAGAAAGCTTTCTTT.

With regard to this clone: Other DNA sequences in the same sample also yield this CDR3. The chain uses TRBV10-3 and TRBJ2-2; 8 bases align to TRBD2. Germline assignment: CDR1 ENHRY and CDR2 SYGVKD. The CDR3 has 14 residues. The trim removed 3 bases at V and 7 bases at J, leaving 4 bases unmatched. For the CDR3, the DNA is TGTGCCATCAGTGATTCTGCGGGGGGCGGGGAGCTGTTTTTT. This encodes CAISDSAGGGELFF.

CDR3 DNA sequence: TGTGCCAGCAGCCAACAGGGCTTCTATGGCTACACCTTC. It encodes CASSQQGFYGYTF. The chain has TRBV7-2 and TRBJ1-2, with D perhaps matching TRBD1 (6 bases). The CDR3 covers 13 residues. V lost 5 bases to trimming and J lost 4 bases, with 11 bases between them. Germline assignment: CDR1 SGHTA and CDR2 FQGNSA.

J is TRBJ2-1 and V is TRBV5-1; 9 nucleotides match TRBD1. This CDR3 is built from 15 residues. CDR1 is SGHRS, CDR2 YFSETQ, per germline. The junction had 4 bases not matched to a gene; V was cut back by 4 bases and J by 2 bases. CDR3 loop: CASSKGQGPYNEQFF. The CDR3 nucleotides read TGCGCCAGCAGCAAGGGACAGGGACCCTACAATGAGCAGTTCTTC. Variable domain in full (rest from reference TRBV5-1 and TRBJ2-1): KAGVTQTPRYLIKTRGQQVTLSCSPISGHRSVSWYQQTPGQGLQFLFEYFSETQRNKGNFPGRFSGRQFSNSRSEMNVSTLELGDSALYLCASSKGQGPYNEQFFGPGTRLTVL.

The V call is TRBV2, the J call TRBJ1-1; D unclear. With 6 bases removed from V and 0 bases from J, the gap between germline ends came to 11 bases. CDR1 SNHLY and CDR2 FYNNEI come from the germline V gene. CDR3 length: 14 amino acids. DNA of the CDR3: TGTGCCAGCAGCCTGCTTGGGATGAACACTGAAGCTTTCTTT. Protein product: CASSLLGMNTEAFF.

The V gene is TRBV30, the J gene TRBJ1-1; tentatively, D is TRBD1 (5 bases). V was shortened by 2 bases and J by 3 bases, with 10 bases between the two germline ends. Germline V lookup: CDR1 GTSNPN, CDR2 SVGIG (reference sequence). The CDR3 extends over 13 amino acids. The CDR3 DNA reads as TGTGCCTGGAGTCGGGTCAGGGACACTGAAGCTTTCTTT. As protein: CAWSRVRDTEAFF.

J is TRBJ2-7 and V is TRBV4-1, with D unresolved. V was trimmed by 0 bases and J by 4 bases, leaving 25 bases between them. The CDR3 is made up of 19 amino acids. The germline V gene encodes CDR1 MGHRA and CDR2 YSYEKL. The CDR3 sequence: CASSQERYSGRCHPYEQYF. CDR3 nucleotides: TGCGCCAGCAGCCAAGAACGTTATAGTGGCAGGTGCCACCCATACGAGCAGTACTTC.